What follows are 31 T cell receptor beta chains derived from one specimen sequenced in a study of blood T cell repertoires in COVID-19. Sequenced by immunoSEQ multiplex PCR; TCRdb stores in-frame clones only, minus some. This table has 80,000 or so clones, 80% to 90% appearing once. Sequenced material: peripheral blood. Receptors were obtained from a man in his sixties with COVID-19, enrolled during active disease.

V usage is TRBV9 and J usage is TRBJ1-3; D is uncertain. Trimming stripped 3 bases from V and 0 bases from J, with 10 bases between. This CDR3 has 15 residues. CDR1 is SGDLS and CDR2 is YYNGEE in the germline V gene. The CDR3 coding sequence is TGTGCCAGCAGCGGACACAGTGGCTCTGGAAACACCATATATTTT. Translating it yields CASSGHSGSGNTIYF.

CDR3 sequence reads: CASRVPGTGRETQYF. CDR3 DNA sequence: TGTGCCAGCAGAGTACCCGGGACAGGGAGGGAGACCCAGTACTTC. The chain links TRBV28 to TRBJ2-5, with 9 positions matching TRBD1. Germline V gives CDR1 MDHEN, CDR2 SYDVKM. The CDR3 has 15 amino acids. V was clipped by 6 bases and J by 5 bases; unmatched bases: 10.

Here the CDR3 DNA reads TGCGCCAGCAGCTTGGGTGCTAGCGGGGGGAATGAGCAGTTCTTC. This translates into CASSLGASGGNEQFF. The chain carries TRBV5-1 and TRBJ2-1; 11 nucleotides agree with TRBD2. Trimming cost V 0 bases and J 7 bases; bases outside gene matches: 3. Germline V gene lookup returns CDR1 SGHRS and CDR2 YFSETQ. The CDR3 consists of 15 residues.

This clone came up a few times. The gene calls are TRBV19 and TRBJ1-1; D gene uncertain. Germline values: CDR1 LNHDA, CDR2 SQIVND (reference sequence). The CDR3 is 14 residues long. V lost 7 bases to trimming and J lost 4 bases, with 16 bases between them. As DNA, the CDR3 is TGTGCCAGTACCCTAGATTGGGGAGGCACTGAAGCTTTCTTT. As protein: CASTLDWGGTEAFF.

CDR3 protein: CASSPTGIGEQFF. In DNA form, the CDR3 reads TGTGCCAGCAGCCCTACAGGGATCGGTGAGCAGTTCTTC. The J gene is TRBJ2-1, the V gene TRBV7-9; a weak D match, TRBD1 (6 bases). Germline-derived CDR1 and CDR2 are SEHNR and FQNEAQ (reference sequence). V was clipped by 5 bases and J by 9 bases, with 14 bases between them. This CDR3 region has 13 residues.

The V gene is TRBV7-2, the J gene TRBJ2-1; 15 nucleotides agree with TRBD2. In germline, CDR1 is SGHTA, CDR2 FQGNSA. The CDR3 loop spans 16 amino acids. The J segment lost 9 bases and the V segment lost 3 bases, leaving 6 bases of the junction unmatched. The CDR3 loop reads CASSLGLAGGDGEQFF. CDR3 nucleotides: TGTGCCAGCAGCTTGGGACTAGCGGGAGGAGACGGTGAGCAGTTCTTC. Supplemented by reference TRBV7-2 and TRBJ2-1, the full variable domain reads GAGVSQSPSNKVTEKGKDVELRCDPISGHTALYWYRQSLGQGLEFLIYFQGNSAPDKSGLPSDRFSAERTGGSVSTLTIQRTQQEDSAVYLCASSLGLAGGDGEQFFGPGTRLTVL.

This rearrangement joins TRBV25-1 to TRBJ2-1; TRBD1 matches at 10 bases. Trimming cost V 4 bases and J 6 bases; bases outside gene matches: 6. Germline values: CDR1 MGHDK, CDR2 SYGVNS. The CDR3 is made up of 15 amino acids. In DNA form, the CDR3 reads TGTGCCAGCAGTGGGGGACAGGGGCAATTCAATGAGCAGTTCTTC. It specifies CASSGGQGQFNEQFF. The entire variable domain, with the rest obtained from reference TRBV25-1 and TRBJ2-1, is as follows: EADIYQTPRYLVIGTGKKITLECSQTMGHDKMYWYQQDPGMELHLIHYSYGVNSTEKGDLSSESTVSRIRTEHFPLTLESARPSHTSQYLCASSGGQGQFNEQFFGPGTRLTVL.

The V gene is TRBV5-1, the J gene TRBJ1-1, with D perhaps matching TRBD1 (5 bases). The CDR3 covers 16 residues. Trimming pared 4 bases from V and 3 bases from J, leaving 19 bases between. The V gene's germline CDR1 is SGHRS and CDR2 YFSETQ. For the CDR3, the DNA is TGCGCCAGCAGCCCGGGGTCGGGGGGTCGGGACACTGAAGCTTTCTTT. Translated: CASSPGSGGRDTEAFF. The whole variable domain, remainder taken from reference TRBV5-1 and TRBJ1-1, is KAGVTQTPRYLIKTRGQQVTLSCSPISGHRSVSWYQQTPGQGLQFLFEYFSETQRNKGNFPGRFSGRQFSNSRSEMNVSTLELGDSALYLCASSPGSGGRDTEAFFGQGTRLTVV.

V and J are TRBV18 and TRBJ2-3; 8 nucleotides agree with TRBD1. The CDR3 is 15 amino acids. After removal of 2 bases from V and 1 base from J, the junction contained 2 bases not matched to a gene. Germline lookup yields CDR1 KGHSH and CDR2 LQKENI. The CDR3 DNA sequence: TGTGCCAGCTCACCATCGGGACAGGGCACAGATACGCAGTATTTT. Encoded protein: CASSPSGQGTDTQYF. Together with reference TRBV18 and TRBJ2-3, the CDR3 gives the full variable domain: NAGVMQNPRHLVRRRGQEARLRCSPMKGHSHVYWYRQLPEEGLKFMVYLQKENIIDESGMPKERFSAEFPKEGPSILRIQQVVRGDSAAYFCASSPSGQGTDTQYFGPGTRLTVL.

Here the CDR3 reads CASSRDSTVGYTF. CDR3 DNA sequence: TGTGCCAGCAGTAGGGACAGCACTGTGGGCTACACCTTC. V usage is TRBV6-1 and J usage is TRBJ1-2; 7 nucleotides line up with TRBD1. CDR3 length equals 13 residues. The V and J ends lost 5 bases and 8 bases, in that order; junction bases with no gene match: 8. Germline lookup yields CDR1 MNHNS and CDR2 SASEGT.

J is TRBJ2-6 and V is TRBV10-1, with D possibly matching TRBD2 (6 bases). V dropped 8 bases and J dropped 1 base, with 39 bases sitting between them. Germline V CDR1 and CDR2: WNHNN, SYGVQD (reference sequence). This CDR3 is 24 amino acids long. The CDR3 is CASDKKGLSIPLTSIGSGANVLTF. The CDR3 region has the DNA TGCGCCAGCGATAAAAAGGGACTTAGTATCCCCTTAACTTCCATTGGGTCTGGGGCCAACGTCCTGACTTTC.

The V call is TRBV6-1, the J call TRBJ1-6; D possibly corresponds to TRBD1 (5 bases). The germline gives CDR1 MNHNS, CDR2 SASEGT. The CDR3 has 14 residues. V lost 3 bases and J lost 11, with 14 bases in between. CDR3 in amino acids: CASSDWRGSTPLHF. CDR3 bases: TGTGCCAGCAGTGATTGGAGGGGCTCGACACCCCTCCACTTT.

The rearrangement links TRBV3-1 (or the pseudogene TRBV3-2) to TRBJ2-3; no clear D. This CDR3 spans 13 amino acids. V was shortened by 9 bases and J by 1 base, with 11 bases between the two germline ends. CDR1 is LGHDT and CDR2 is YNNKEL in the germline V gene (reference sequence). CDR3 in DNA: TGTGCCAGTGCCAGCGAGGGCACAGATACGCAGTATTTT. Its protein product is CASASEGTDTQYF.

The gene calls are TRBV5-1 and TRBJ1-2, with TRBD1 identical over 7 bases. Germline-derived CDR1 and CDR2 are SGHRS and YFSETQ. The CDR3 runs 13 residues. The V and J ends lost 6 bases and 5 bases, in that order; junction bases with no gene match: 7. CDR3 protein: CASTARQGYGYTF. In nucleotides, the CDR3 is TGCGCCAGCACAGCGCGACAGGGTTATGGCTACACCTTC.

CDR3 bases: TGTGCCAGCCAGGGGCAGGGGTCTGAAGCTTTCTTT. It translates to CASQGQGSEAFF. J is TRBJ1-1 and V is TRBV5-4; tentative D call: TRBD1 (6 bases). The germline V and J ends were trimmed by 7 bases and 6 bases, with 13 bases remaining between them. The CDR3 covers 12 residues. Germline V gives CDR1 SGHNT, CDR2 YYREEE (reference sequence).

The rearrangement uses TRBV9 and TRBJ2-4, with D possibly matching TRBD1 (6 bases). CDR3 size: 19 residues. The germline V gene encodes CDR1 SGDLS and CDR2 YYNGEE. V lost 0 bases and J 0 bases, leaving 19 bases between the germline ends. The CDR3, as DNA: TGTGCCAGCAGCGTAGATCCCGGACAGACAATAATAGCCAAAAACATTCAGTACTTC. It translates to CASSVDPGQTIIAKNIQYF.

The chain joins TRBV25-1 to TRBJ2-3, with D possibly TRBD1 on 7 matching bases. Germline assignment: CDR1 MGHDK and CDR2 SYGVNS. The CDR3 covers 17 residues. Trimming cost V 1 base and J 2 bases, with 16 bases left between them. CDR3 protein: CASSELGAGGNTDTQYF. The CDR3 DNA sequence: TGTGCCAGCAGTGAATTGGGGGCAGGGGGGAACACAGATACGCAGTATTTT.

This rearrangement joins TRBV7-9 to TRBJ1-2; a possible D gene is TRBD1 (6 bases). This CDR3 is built from 13 residues. The ends were cut back, 5 bases at V and 5 bases at J, with 12 bases in the middle. From germline, CDR1 is SEHNR and CDR2 FQNEAQ (reference sequence). The CDR3 loop is CASSEQGFYGYTF. In nucleotides, the CDR3 is TGTGCCAGCAGCGAGCAGGGGTTTTATGGCTACACCTTC. Supplemented by reference TRBV7-9 and TRBJ1-2, the full variable domain reads DTGVSQNPRHKITKRGQNVTFRCDPISEHNRLYWYRQTLGQGPEFLTYFQNEAQLEKSRLLSDRFSAERPKGSFSTLEIQRTEQGDSAMYLCASSEQGFYGYTFGSGTRLTVV.

In DNA form, the CDR3 reads TGTGCCAGCAGCCAGGCAGGTTTGGGAGAGACCCAGTACTTC. This translates into CASSQAGLGETQYF. The chain combines TRBV28 with TRBJ2-5, with D hard to call. The CDR3 covers 14 residues. With 6 bases removed from V and 4 bases from J, the gap between germline ends came to 15 bases. Germline CDR1 reads MDHEN; CDR2 reads SYDVKM.

This clone was detected only a few times. The DNA of the CDR3 is TGCGCCAGCAGCCCCGCCGACTACCGCAAAGAGACCCAGTACTTC. Its translation: CASSPADYRKETQYF. The chain employs TRBV4-1 and TRBJ2-5, with D perhaps TRBD2 (5 bases). V lost 4 bases to trimming and J lost 3 bases, with 15 bases between them. The CDR3 is 15 amino acids. CDR1 and CDR2 (germline): MGHRA, YSYEKL.

The CDR3 coding sequence is TGTGCCAGCAGCTTTCCGAGTCCCCCAGATACGCAGTATTTT. This codes for CASSFPSPPDTQYF. The V gene is TRBV7-2, the J gene TRBJ2-3, with no clear D. There are 14 residues in the CDR3. The V end was cut by 3 bases, the J end by 4 bases, with 11 bases between. Germline CDR1 is SGHTA and CDR2 is FQGNSA.

The rearrangement uses TRBV14 and TRBJ1-2; 7 nucleotides agree with TRBD1. This CDR3 region has 15 residues. Germline CDR1 and CDR2: SGHDN and FVKESK. The trim removed 4 bases at V and 8 bases at J, leaving 13 bases unmatched. DNA of the CDR3: TGTGCCAGCAGCCCATACCTCGACAGGGAGCGGGGCTACACCTTC. Its translation: CASSPYLDRERGYTF.

The rearrangement links TRBV29-1 to TRBJ1-1; 7 bases line up with TRBD1. In germline, CDR1 is SQVTM, CDR2 ANQGSEA. There are 13 residues in the CDR3. V gave up 7 bases and J gave up 7 bases; unmatched junction bases: 12. The CDR3 DNA is TGCAGCGCTGGGACAGAGCTTAGAGGTGAAGCTTTCTTT. As protein: CSAGTELRGEAFF.

This clone was found once. The junction differs from germline at one of its ends, possibly a read error. The CDR3 protein is CASSAQGNPGPPDTSDF. CDR3 coding DNA: TGTGCCAGCAGCGCACAGGGGAATCCTGGCCCTCCGGACACGTCCGACTTC. The rearrangement links TRBV11-3 to TRBJ2-4, with TRBD1 matching over 7 bases. The CDR3 consists of 17 residues. Germline-derived CDR1 and CDR2 are SGHNT and YENEEA.

The chain couples TRBV3-1 (or the pseudogene TRBV3-2) to TRBJ2-1; D is uncertain. This CDR3 has 13 amino acids. Germline V lookup: CDR1 LGHDT, CDR2 YNNKEL (reference sequence). Trimming pared 2 bases from V and 3 bases from J, leaving 5 bases between. The CDR3 here is CASSQLGYNEQFF. CDR3 sequence (DNA): TGTGCCAGCAGCCAACTAGGCTACAATGAGCAGTTCTTC.

J is TRBJ1-4 and V is TRBV25-1; weak D call: TRBD1 (5 bases). Germline CDR1 and CDR2: MGHDK and SYGVNS. Trimming shortened V by 6 bases and J by 8 bases, and 19 bases separated the two germline ends. The CDR3 length is 15 residues. CDR3 sequence reads: CASRGRKFESEKLFF. CDR3 DNA sequence: TGTGCCAGCAGGGGGCGCAAATTTGAAAGCGAAAAACTGTTTTTT. The complete variable domain, with remaining parts taken from reference TRBV25-1 and TRBJ1-4, reads EADIYQTPRYLVIGTGKKITLECSQTMGHDKMYWYQQDPGMELHLIHYSYGVNSTEKGDLSSESTVSRIRTEHFPLTLESARPSHTSQYLCASRGRKFESEKLFFGSGTQLSVL.

The chain employs TRBV6-5 and TRBJ2-7, with TRBD1 as a possible D gene (5 bases). Germline values: CDR1 MNHEY, CDR2 SVGAGI. Trimming left V 6 bases short and J 4 bases short, with 13 bases between. This CDR3 is 13 amino acids long. CDR3 region: CASRLGEPYEQYF. CDR3 nucleotides: TGTGCCAGCAGATTAGGGGAACCTTACGAGCAGTACTTC.

This sequence joins TRBV6-1 and TRBJ1-1, with D uncertain. From germline, CDR1 is MNHNS and CDR2 SASEGT. CDR3 size: 15 residues. Trimming took 3 bases from V and 1 from J, leaving 12 bases between them. The CDR3 nucleotides read TGTGCCAGCAGTGATGCCAGGCGGGAGAACACTGAAGCTTTCTTT. The encoded protein is CASSDARRENTEAFF.

The chain recombines TRBV9 with TRBJ1-4; D is ambiguous. CDR3 length equals 15 residues. V was trimmed by 7 bases and J by 0 bases, leaving 13 bases between them. CDR1 and CDR2 from the germline V gene are SGDLS and YYNGEE. CDR3 region: CASLASTPTNEKLFF. CDR3 nucleotide sequence: TGTGCCAGCCTAGCGAGCACCCCAACTAATGAAAAACTGTTTTTT. Complete variable domain (other parts from reference TRBV9 and TRBJ1-4): DSGVTQTPKHLITATGQRVTLRCSPRSGDLSVYWYQQSLDQGLQFLIQYYNGEERAKGNILERFSAQQFPDLHSELNLSSLELGDSALYFCASLASTPTNEKLFFGSGTQLSVL.

The chain carries TRBV5-1 and TRBJ1-5; D gene ambiguous. Trimming took off 2 bases at V and 2 bases at J, with 11 bases between the two ends. Germline V gene sequence: CDR1 SGHRS, CDR2 YFSETQ. CDR3 length equals 15 residues. The CDR3 sequence: CASSFSGEGNQPQHF. The CDR3 nucleotides are TGCGCCAGCAGCTTTTCTGGGGAGGGCAATCAGCCCCAGCATTTT.

The J gene is TRBJ2-7, the V gene TRBV10-1; 11 bases fit TRBD2. The CDR3 extends over 13 amino acids. V was pared by 8 bases and J by 3 bases, with 3 bases of the junction left unmatched. Looked up from germline, CDR1 is WNHNN and CDR2 is SYGVQD (reference sequence). CDR3 sequence reads: CASGGLADYEQYF. CDR3 sequence (DNA): TGCGCCAGCGGGGGACTAGCGGACTACGAGCAGTACTTC.